This T cell receptor (beta chain) stems from a study of OX40 agonist ivuxolimab in advanced cancers. Study-level background: Participants averaged approximately 60 years of age (range roughly 23 to 80) and were around 85% male.

Study outcomes and limitations: With doses of 0.1-3.0 mg/kg, partial responders showed among the lowest clonal expansion.

Using immunoSEQ multiplex PCR, the repertoire was profiled, and TCRdb retains in-frame clones only, with some absent. This table holds some 69,000 clones, around 89% found once. Excluded were patients having autoimmune disease history or systemic immunosuppression. As concerns this clone: No antigen is known for it.

Per germline, CDR1 SGHDN and CDR2 FVKESK. Trimming left V 0 bases short and J 4 bases short, with 9 bases between. The CDR3 length is 14 residues. The specimen was CD4+ or CD8+ T cells sorted from blood, collected in a trial of the OX40 agonist ivuxolimab. The source is an adult with an advanced solid tumor such as melanoma, head and neck, liver or kidney cancer. This chain links TRBV14 with TRBJ1-1; D is uncertain. CDR3 amino acids: CASSQEPGSTEAFF. CDR3 nucleotides: TGTGCCAGCAGCCAAGAGCCAGGTAGCACTGAAGCTTTCTTT.